This T cell receptor (beta chain) was captured in a study of T cell responses to AZD1222 COVID-19 vaccine (dated by TCRdb to the early 2020s). With respect to the entire study: AZD1222 recipients given second doses at about 4 weeks or at about 12 weeks were pooled, since spike-specific TCR depth and breadth were not found to differ between the two schedules. Trial participants were enrolled into age subgroups of 18-55, 56-69 and 70-plus years, which contained about 150, 27 and 61 TCR-sequenced participants, respectively. TCR sequencing was performed for 230 to 250 trial participants, of whom 207 were given two doses of AZD1222 and 26 were given two doses of MenACWY control vaccine. Study-wide conclusions, independent of this receptor: Reportedly, almost half of the unique spike-specific TCRs recognized epitopes lying outside the regions that are mutated in the B.1.351 and B.1.1.7 variants. Conclusions about previously exposed vaccinees are limited because only six or seven AZD1222 recipients were SARS-CoV-2 seropositive at baseline. In the small 56-69-year group, the increase in depth fell short of significance, most likely because of low power. After two AZD1222 doses, both the breadth and the depth of spike-specific TCRs were significantly higher than at day 0 and than in MenACWY recipients. The vaccine-associated CD4 TCRs covered the entire spike protein, and the dominant responses fell in regions 160-218 and 743-854. Because no day 14 peak-response samples were available, the repertoires could be characterized only after the peak T cell response. Participants were mostly white British, with more females than males. The authors suggested clonal diversity may have been underestimated.

The CDR3 regions of human TCRbeta chains were analyzed by immunosequencing. The authors' analysis ran thus. TCRs in the repertoires were compared against a reference library of SARS-CoV-2-specific TCRs that had been generated with the MIRA antigen-specificity platform. Breadth meant the fraction of unique TCRs that were SARS-CoV-2-associated, whereas depth meant the fraction of total T cells that were SARS-CoV-2-associated. Each spike-specific TCR was assigned to its reactive spike region and to a CD4 or CD8 class using the MIRA data. Log10-transformed breadth and depth values were compared by one-way ANOVA with Sidak's multiple comparisons tests. This immuneACCESS table, as held by TCRdb, lists in-frame sequences with V and J called but not all clones. Of the missing ones, under half trace to an unresolved V gene in checked studies; the others have no known cause. D and trimming were read from the DNA, whereas the V and J calls and clone size are those reported in that table. The table for this sample lists about 120,000 clones; just over 85% of them were counted only once. The top ten clonotypes cover about 8.8% of the sample.

For this clone: Its binding antigen is unknown. No base qualities exist here, and no much larger clone lies one base off it.

The cysteine opens and the phenylalanine closes a CDR3 of 15 amino acids. Of the read, only the CDR3 DNA is kept; its 45 bases are in frame from base 1. In the germline V gene, CDR1 corresponds to MNHEY and CDR2 to SVGEGT. Trimming costs V 4 bases and J 1 base, and their ends lie 13 bases apart. The sample's time point label, decoded: baseline before first vaccination. Vaccinee samples came from UK trials COV001 and COV002, including a single-blind randomized controlled phase 2/3 trial of AZD1222 (ChAdOx1 nCoV-19) in healthy adults. For TCRbeta chain sequencing, PBMC samples were collected from trial participants at day 0 and at day 28 after the second dose.

The chain couples TRBV6-2 or TRBV6-3 to TRBJ1-1, with the D segment identity uncertain. Sequencing used peripheral blood, obtained on day 0 of AZD1222 vaccination. The sequence came from an adult in good health. The nucleotides are TGTGCCAGCAGTTCCCCGGGCTCCCAGAACACTGAAGCTTTCTTT. It is translated as CASSSPGSQNTEAFF.